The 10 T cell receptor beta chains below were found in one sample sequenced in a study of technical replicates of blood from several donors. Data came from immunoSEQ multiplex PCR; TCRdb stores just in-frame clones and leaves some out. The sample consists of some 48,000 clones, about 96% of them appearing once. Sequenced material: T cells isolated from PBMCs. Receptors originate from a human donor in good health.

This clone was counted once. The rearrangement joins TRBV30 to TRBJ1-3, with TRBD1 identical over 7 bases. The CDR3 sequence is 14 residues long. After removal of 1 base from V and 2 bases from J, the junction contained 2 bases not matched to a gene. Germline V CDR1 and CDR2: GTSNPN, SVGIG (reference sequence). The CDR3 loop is CAWSDGTAGNTIYF. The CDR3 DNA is TGTGCCTGGAGTGACGGGACAGCTGGAAACACCATATATTTT.

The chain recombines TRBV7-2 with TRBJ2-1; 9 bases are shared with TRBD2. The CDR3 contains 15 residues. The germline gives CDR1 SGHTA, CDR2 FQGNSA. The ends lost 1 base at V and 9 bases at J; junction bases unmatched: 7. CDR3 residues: CASSLVAGGPPEQFF. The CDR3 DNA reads TGTGCCAGCAGCTTAGTCGCGGGAGGGCCTCCTGAGCAGTTCTTC.

The chain's CDR3 is CASSWRQGLTKNIQYF. The CDR3 DNA follows: TGCGCCAGCAGCTGGAGACAGGGTTTGACCAAAAACATTCAGTACTTC. The rearrangement links TRBV5-1 to TRBJ2-4; 7 bases match TRBD1. The CDR3 is 16 amino acids. Germline V gene sequence: CDR1 SGHRS, CDR2 YFSETQ. Losses at the gene ends were 3 bases for V and 2 bases for J; bases not matched to a gene: 8. Using reference TRBV5-1 and TRBJ2-4 for the parts outside the CDR3, the full variable domain is KAGVTQTPRYLIKTRGQQVTLSCSPISGHRSVSWYQQTPGQGLQFLFEYFSETQRNKGNFPGRFSGRQFSNSRSEMNVSTLELGDSALYLCASSWRQGLTKNIQYFGAGTRLSVL.

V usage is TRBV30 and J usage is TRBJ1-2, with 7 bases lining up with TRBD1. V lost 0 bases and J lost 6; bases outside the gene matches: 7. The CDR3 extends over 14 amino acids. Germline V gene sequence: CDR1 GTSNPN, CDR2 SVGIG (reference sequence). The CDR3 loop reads CAWSVYPGQNGYTF. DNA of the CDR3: TGTGCCTGGAGTGTATATCCGGGACAGAATGGCTACACCTTC.

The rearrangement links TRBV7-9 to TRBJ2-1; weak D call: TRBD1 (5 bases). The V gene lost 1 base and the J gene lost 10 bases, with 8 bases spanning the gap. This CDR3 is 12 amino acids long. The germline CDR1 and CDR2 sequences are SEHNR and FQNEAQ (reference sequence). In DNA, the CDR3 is TGTGCCAGCAGCTTAGTAAGGACAGAGCAGTTCTTC. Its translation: CASSLVRTEQFF.

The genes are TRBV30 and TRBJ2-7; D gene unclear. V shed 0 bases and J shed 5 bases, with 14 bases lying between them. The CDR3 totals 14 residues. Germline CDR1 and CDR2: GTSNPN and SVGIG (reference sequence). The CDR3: CAWSVKNEFHEQYF. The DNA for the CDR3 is TGTGCCTGGAGTGTAAAGAATGAGTTCCACGAGCAGTACTTC.

CDR3 DNA sequence: TGCAGCGTTGTTGGGACAGGGCAAGCTTTCTTT. Protein product: CSVVGTGQAFF. The chain employs TRBV29-1 and TRBJ1-1; 9 nucleotides match TRBD1. The CDR3 is 11 residues long. Germline loops: CDR1 SQVTM, CDR2 ANQGSEA. With V trimmed by 4 bases and J by 9 bases, 3 bases remained unmatched.

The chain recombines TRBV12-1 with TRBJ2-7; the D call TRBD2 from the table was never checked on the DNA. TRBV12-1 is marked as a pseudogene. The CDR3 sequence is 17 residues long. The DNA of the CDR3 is TGTGCCAGCAGCTCCTCTTCCTGTGCTAGCGGCGCCTACGAGCAGTACTTC. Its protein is CASSSSSCASGAYEQYF.

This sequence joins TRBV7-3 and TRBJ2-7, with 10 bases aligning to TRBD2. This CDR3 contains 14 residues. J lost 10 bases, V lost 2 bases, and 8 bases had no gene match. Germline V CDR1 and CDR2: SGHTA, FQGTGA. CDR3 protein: CASSLYPSGSDQYF. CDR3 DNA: TGTGCCAGCAGCTTATATCCTAGCGGGAGCGATCAGTACTTC.

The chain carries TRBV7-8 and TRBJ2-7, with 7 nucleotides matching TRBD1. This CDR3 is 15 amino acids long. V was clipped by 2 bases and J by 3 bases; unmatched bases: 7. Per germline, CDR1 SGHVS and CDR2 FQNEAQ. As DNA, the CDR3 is TGTGCCAGCAGCTTACGACAGGGATCGATCTACGAGCAGTACTTC. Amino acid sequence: CASSLRQGSIYEQYF.